The following is a T cell receptor beta chain sequence with its context. Its target is not known. Indicated treatment: about 20 received Ad26.COV2.S at low or high dose, single or two shots; 5 received placebo; per-sample allocation not given. Sampling was performed 63 days after the first vaccine or placebo injection. The method was immunoSEQ multiplex PCR; TCRdb's version includes in-frame clones alone and lacks a portion of them. The sample consists of a few hundred thousand clones, roughly nine tenths of them appearing once. The CDR3 covers 17 residues. After removal of 1 base from V and 5 bases from J, the junction contained 10 bases not matched to a gene. Germline V gives CDR1 MNHNS, CDR2 SASEGT. This sample is drawn from a study of Ad26.COV2.S vaccination and SARS-CoV-2 variants. The study's findings and limits: Compared with placebo recipients, vaccine recipients had higher spike-specific TCR breadth.

The J gene is TRBJ1-1, the V gene TRBV6-1; TRBD1 matches at 10 bases. Specimen: peripheral blood, collected in a trial of Ad26.COV2.S vaccine versus placebo. This TCR was sampled from a person between 18 and 60 years old who received the Ad26.COV2.S COVID-19 vaccine or a placebo. The CDR3 DNA is TGTGCCAGCAGTGAAGGACAGGGGGCGGGAATAAGAACTGAAGCTTTCTTT. Protein: CASSEGQGAGIRTEAFF.